A selection of T cell receptor beta chains follows, all from one sample in a study of T-cell memory formation after mild COVID-19. TCRdb passed the 5' RACE reads through MiXCR, listing each CDR3 protein once. The sample shows under 450,000 distinct CDR3 sequences, more than 20% of them seen only once. Sequenced sample: PBMCs or a T cell subset sorted from them (not recorded which). Receptors originate from an adult woman who had mild COVID-19 (a few samples of this study predate the infection). Cell type and time point are not known. The CDR3 runs from the conserved cysteine through the conserved F or W. Each record gives: V gene, D gene, clone size, J gene, CDR3 DNA, CDR3 protein. The D gene is left open where the match is weak. For some rows the clone size is stated as once, few or many, or as a class when expanded; others skip it.

v_gene: TRBV24-1
d_gene: NA
abundance: few
j_gene: TRBJ2-3
CDR3nt: TGTGCCACCAGTGGCATGACAGATACGCAGTATTTT
CDR3aa: CATSGMTDTQYF

v_gene: TRBV12-3/TRBV12-4
d_gene: NA
abundance: NA
j_gene: TRBJ1-1
CDR3nt: TGTGCCAGCAGTCCCAACGTCGACAGTGGATCCACTGAAGCTTTCTTT
CDR3aa: CASSPNVDSGSTEAFF

v_gene: TRBV4-3
d_gene: NA
abundance: NA
j_gene: TRBJ2-1
CDR3nt: TGCGCCAGCAGCCAAGATACGGGAGCAGCCAATGAGCAGTTCTTC
CDR3aa: CASSQDTGAANEQFF

v_gene: TRBV29-1
d_gene: NA
abundance: NA
j_gene: TRBJ2-7
CDR3nt: TGCAGCGCACTGGGGGAGTTCAGCAGCTCCTACGAGCAGTACTTC
CDR3aa: CSALGEFSSSYEQYF

v_gene: TRBV12-3/TRBV12-4
d_gene: NA
abundance: NA
j_gene: TRBJ1-1
CDR3nt: TGTGCCAGCAGTTTGGCACAGAAAGCTTTCTTT
CDR3aa: CASSLAQKAFF

v_gene: TRBV7-9
d_gene: NA
abundance: many
j_gene: TRBJ1-1
CDR3nt: TGTGCCAGCAGCCCCCGGACAGCCATGAACACTGAAGCTTTCTTT
CDR3aa: CASSPRTAMNTEAFF

v_gene: TRBV30
d_gene: TRBD1
abundance: NA
j_gene: TRBJ1-2
CDR3nt: TGTGCCTGGAGTGTATCCAGGGGGCTTGGCTACACCTTC
CDR3aa: CAWSVSRGLGYTF

v_gene: TRBV9
d_gene: NA
abundance: few
j_gene: TRBJ2-2
CDR3nt: TGTGCCAGCAGCGTAGTCCCAACAAGGCCGACGAACACCGGGGAGCTGTTTTTT
CDR3aa: CASSVVPTRPTNTGELFF

v_gene: TRBV14
d_gene: TRBD2
abundance: many
j_gene: TRBJ2-1
CDR3nt: TGTGCCAGCAGCGATTATTCAGGACTAGCGGGAGTCAATGAGCAGTTCTTC
CDR3aa: CASSDYSGLAGVNEQFF

v_gene: TRBV12-3/TRBV12-4
d_gene: NA
abundance: NA
j_gene: TRBJ1-2
CDR3nt: TGTGCCAGCAGCTGGGGGGCTGCGGGAGGCTACACCTTC
CDR3aa: CASSWGAAGGYTF

v_gene: TRBV7-6
d_gene: TRBD2
abundance: NA
j_gene: TRBJ2-7
CDR3nt: TGTGCCAGCAGCTTAAGCGGGGGGGGGCCCGACGAGCAGTACTTC
CDR3aa: CASSLSGGGPDEQYF

v_gene: TRBV7-9
d_gene: NA
abundance: NA
j_gene: TRBJ2-5
CDR3nt: TGTGCCAGCAGCTTAAATCCCCCCCAAGAGACCCAGTACTTC
CDR3aa: CASSLNPPQETQYF

v_gene: TRBV7-6
d_gene: NA
abundance: NA
j_gene: TRBJ2-7
CDR3nt: TGTGCCAGCAGCTTAAATGTCGGGGGGCGCGTCGACGAGCAGTACTTC
CDR3aa: CASSLNVGGRVDEQYF

v_gene: TRBV7-9
d_gene: NA
abundance: many
j_gene: TRBJ2-5
CDR3nt: TGTGCCAGCAGCTTATGGAGTTTTGAGACCCAGTACTTC
CDR3aa: CASSLWSFETQYF

v_gene: TRBV10-3
d_gene: NA
abundance: NA
j_gene: TRBJ2-7
CDR3nt: TGTGCCATCAGTGACCCGTCAGGGCCCGAGCAGTACTTC
CDR3aa: CAISDPSGPEQYF

v_gene: TRBV6-1
d_gene: TRBD2
abundance: NA
j_gene: TRBJ2-2
CDR3nt: TGTGCCAGCAGACTCGGGAGGGCTTTAGGGGAGCTGTTTTTT
CDR3aa: CASRLGRALGELFF

v_gene: TRBV14
d_gene: TRBD1
abundance: many
j_gene: TRBJ2-7
CDR3nt: TGTGCCAGCAGCCAAGATCCCCGACAGGGAACCTACGAGCAGTACTTC
CDR3aa: CASSQDPRQGTYEQYF

v_gene: TRBV11-3
d_gene: TRBD2
abundance: NA
j_gene: TRBJ2-3
CDR3nt: TGTGCCAGCAGCTTAGGGGCGTGGCGGGAGGGCCCCGCCACAGATACGCAGTATTTT
CDR3aa: CASSLGAWREGPATDTQYF

v_gene: TRBV20-1
d_gene: TRBD1
abundance: few
j_gene: TRBJ2-7
CDR3nt: TGCAGTGCTCAGACAGGGTCGGGCTCCTACGAGCAGTACTTC
CDR3aa: CSAQTGSGSYEQYF

v_gene: TRBV12-3/TRBV12-4
d_gene: NA
abundance: NA
j_gene: TRBJ2-3
CDR3nt: TGTGCCAGCAGTTTCCGAATAACAGATACGCAGTATTTT
CDR3aa: CASSFRITDTQYF

v_gene: TRBV11-2
d_gene: TRBD2
abundance: few
j_gene: TRBJ2-7
CDR3nt: TGTGCCAGCAGCTTAGTGCCGCGGGGGGCCCACGAGCAGTACTTC
CDR3aa: CASSLVPRGAHEQYF

v_gene: TRBV11-2
d_gene: TRBD2
abundance: NA
j_gene: TRBJ2-1
CDR3nt: TGTGCCAGCAGCTTATCAGGCGGGAGGGCCCTCAATGAGCAGTTCTTC
CDR3aa: CASSLSGGRALNEQFF

v_gene: TRBV12-3/TRBV12-4
d_gene: NA
abundance: few
j_gene: TRBJ2-7
CDR3nt: TGTGCCAGCAGCTCCATTGACGGTTACGAGCAGTACTTC
CDR3aa: CASSSIDGYEQYF

v_gene: TRBV11-3
d_gene: TRBD1
abundance: NA
j_gene: TRBJ2-1
CDR3nt: TGTGCCAGCCACGGGACAGGGGGGCACAATGAGCAGTTCTTC
CDR3aa: CASHGTGGHNEQFF

v_gene: TRBV7-8
d_gene: NA
abundance: NA
j_gene: TRBJ2-1
CDR3nt: TGTGCCAGCAGCTTAGAGTACCGCTGGCGGGACGGCAACAATGAGCAGTTCTTC
CDR3aa: CASSLEYRWRDGNNEQFF